This TCR beta chain stems from a study of control samples from healthy donors and cancer patients. CDR3 length: 15 residues. Per the germline V gene, CDR1 is LNHNV and CDR2 is YYDKDF (reference sequence). V dropped 1 base and J dropped 1; count of bases not matched to a gene: 1. This clone was detected only once. Clones were read by immunoSEQ multiplex PCR, and TCRdb kept only the in-frame ones, dropping some. The table lists some 150,000 clones, 75% to 95% of them singletons. The chain recombines TRBV15 with TRBJ2-7, with 10 bases matching TRBD1. The origin of this receptor is a man aged 30 to 45 in good health. The sequencing input was blood. CDR3 in DNA: TGTGCCACCAGCAGAGGGACAGGGGGGTCCTACGAGCAGTACTTC. Residues: CATSRGTGGSYEQYF.